This T cell receptor beta chain was captured in a study of control samples from healthy donors and cancer patients. Trimming left V 1 base short and J 2 bases short, with 12 bases between. This CDR3 spans 15 amino acids. Germline CDR1 SGDLS, CDR2 YYNGEE. Profiled with immunoSEQ multiplex PCR; TCRdb holds only in-frame clones, not every one. The repertoire has 400,000 to 500,000 clones, over 75% of them found once; the top ten carry 5.5% to 8%. Material for sequencing was PBMCs. The gene calls are TRBV9 and TRBJ1-2; D is ambiguous. The receptor was derived from a middle-aged man with head and neck cancer. The CDR3, as DNA: TGTGCCAGCAGCGTACAATCCGGGCGGAACTATGGCTACACCTTC. The encoded protein is CASSVQSGRNYGYTF.